What follows are 3 T cell receptor beta chains derived from one specimen sequenced in a study of T cells in Graves' hyperthyroidism and ophthalmopathy. Amplification yielded TCR beta CDR3 regions, with RNA transcripts as the source. First-round RT-PCR of the TCR CDR3 relied on the HTBI primer set. TCRdb re-derived calls from the multiplex PCR reads in MiXCR, one entry per CDR3 protein. Of 500,000 or so distinct CDR3 sequences listed, approximately 17% are singletons. The sample was blood. These receptors were obtained from a woman aged 18-29 years with Graves' ophthalmopathy.

This clonotype was counted at least ten times. This chain links TRBV30 with TRBJ1-3; D is undetermined. In germline, CDR1 is GTSNPN, CDR2 SVGIG (reference sequence). The V end lost 0 bases, the J end lost 4 bases, and 16 bases lay between the germline ends. This CDR3 spans 16 amino acids. CDR3 in DNA: TGTGCCTGGAGTGTAAAGGGCCCGCTCATGGGAAACACCATATATTTT. Protein sequence: CAWSVKGPLMGNTIYF.

The table lists this clonotype with a count of one. Just one base apart from a much larger clone, this may be a read error. The gene calls are TRBV7-3 and TRBJ2-1; 8 bases line up with TRBD1. The J call is doubtful: the DNA matches TRBJ2-7 better. Germline CDR1 is SGHTA and CDR2 is FQGTGA. This CDR3 has 16 residues. The CDR3 sequence: CASSLTGGTGYNEQYF. The CDR3 region has the DNA TGTGCCAGCAGCTTAACGGGTGGGACAGGATACAATGAGCAGTACTTC.

Many counts were recorded for this clonotype. The chain recombines TRBV12-3 or TRBV12-4 with TRBJ2-3; a possible D gene is TRBD2 (6 bases). The CDR3 is 10 residues long. Trimming pared 8 bases from V and 6 bases from J, leaving 6 bases between. The CDR3 bases are TGTGCCAGCGGGGGGGATACGCAGTATTTT. As protein: CASGGDTQYF.